This is a list of T cell receptor beta chains from one sample in a study of cytomegalovirus exposure and HLA in healthy donors. TCRdb's copy holds only in-frame clones and misses some; the assay was immunoSEQ multiplex PCR. The sample includes 110,000 to 150,000 clones, roughly four fifths of them seen just once. The sequencing input was PBMCs. All receptors come from a human donor in good health. Both conserved end residues are part of each CDR3.

TRBJ1-2,TRBV4-1,CASSPPRQGAGYGYTF
NA,TRBV11-2,CASSLATFSPYEQYF
TRBJ2-3,TRBV7-9,CASSFPGLAGGDTQYF
TRBJ2-3,TRBV18,CASSLKRYSGTNIDTQYF
TRBJ2-3,TRBV7-9,CASRDLEGTGISDTQYF
TRBJ1-2,TRBV10-2,CASSEGQTSDGYTF
TRBJ1-1,TRBV4-1,CASSQDTQTEAFF
TRBJ2-3,TRBV6-1,CASSVNRGGSTDTQYF
TRBJ1-5,TRBV9,CASSVGGGPSQPQHF
TRBJ1-1,TRBV5-1,CASSPGTGQNTEAFF
TRBJ2-3,TRBV28,CASSITSGGVDTQYF
TRBJ2-7,TRBV7-8,CASSLDLLAGTYEQYF
TRBJ1-5,TRBV27,CASHPSGVYQPQHF
TRBJ2-5,TRBV7-9,CASSEDRAGGETQYF
TRBJ2-7,TRBV6-5,CASSYSGTSIVYEQYF
TRBJ2-7,TRBV11-2,CASSGAGGSYEQYF
TRBJ2-3,TRBV19,CASSIYLAGGASTDTQYF
TRBJ2-7,TRBV7-4,CASSPRRLAGAYEQYF
TRBJ2-2,TRBV19,CASGGTDTGELFF
TRBJ2-3,TRBV5-1,CASSLVGGGSTDTQYF
TRBJ2-1,TRBV27,CASSLRLVQTGNNEQFF
TRBJ1-2,TRBV30,CAWSLGSGYTF